This TCR beta chain was observed in a study of blood T cell repertoires in acute mononucleosis. About the study: Blood EBV load averaged around 3.8 log10 acutely and 2 to 3 log10 when convalescent. Overall study findings and caveats: Sampling only part of donor blood might partly explain low acute-convalescent overlap. GLC-BM-specific selection apparently combined TCR alpha and beta motifs.

Time point indicated: convalescence about 6 months (5-8 months) after acute presentation (visit 7). Sorting used a BMLF1 280-288 tetramer conjugated to PE. The CDR3 covers 17 residues. Germline V gives CDR1 MNHEY, CDR2 SMNVEV (reference sequence). V was pared by 6 bases and J by 7 bases, with 13 bases of the junction left unmatched. Sequencing used immunoSEQ multiplex PCR; TCRdb keeps in-frame clones, though not all of them. The sample records thousands of clones, 20% to 25% being singletons. V and J are TRBV27 and TRBJ2-3, with 13 bases fitting TRBD2. The clonotype originates from a woman aged 18 to 35 with infectious mononucleosis caused by EBV. Source: EBV GLC epitope tetramer+ CD8+ T cells sorted from PBMCs, taken during convalescence from infectious mononucleosis. Subset: CD8 T cells binding tetramer with EBV BMLF1 280-288 peptide (GLC-BM). CDR3 residues: CASSRNSLAGGLHTQYF. CDR3 DNA: TGTGCCAGCAGCCGAAATTCACTAGCGGGGGGGCTTCATACGCAGTATTTT.